This T cell receptor beta chain was identified in a study of OX40 agonist ivuxolimab in advanced cancers. Background for the entire study: The costimulatory receptor OX40 (CD134) was targeted by ivuxolimab, a fully human IgG2 agonistic monoclonal antibody. Intravenous ivuxolimab was administered to patients every 2 weeks at six dose levels: 0.01, 0.1, 0.3, 1.5, 3 and 10 mg/kg. Of the approximately 50 patients in dose escalation, some 19 had hepatocellular carcinoma, some 15 had melanoma, 9 had renal cell carcinoma and 9 had head and neck cancer. In the dose-escalation cohort, more than 75% of patients were male, and the mean age was approximately 60 years, with a range of about 23 to 85. Patients were allowed to have had prior anti-PD-1, anti-PD-L1 or anti-CTLA-4 therapy, and approximately 40% of the dose-escalation patients had been treated with checkpoint inhibitors. Three dose-escalation patients achieved partial responses, one with hepatocellular carcinoma and two with cutaneous melanoma. Peripheral TCRbeta sequencing was intended to test whether TCR sequence diversity was altered and clonal T-cell expansion was caused by ivuxolimab. The monotherapy dose-escalation portion (N ≈ 55 patients) of the phase I ivuxolimab trial is reported in the paper. Here is what the overall study found, with its caveats: Clonal expansion of both CD4+ and CD8+ blood T cells was observed from baseline to week 6 at doses 0.1 to 3.0 mg/kg. After ivuxolimab, more expanded clones were found on average in CD8+ T cells than in CD4+ T cells. In the 0.1-3.0 mg/kg groups, partial responders were among the patients with the lowest normalized peripheral clonal expansion, particularly in CD8+ T cells. Antigen specificity was not determined for the clonally expanded peripheral T cells. Low levels of normalized T-cell clonal expansion were also seen in some nonresponding patients.

Genomic DNA was extracted from sorted cells for sequencing of the TCRbeta CDR3 region. The immunoSEQ Assay was used to sequence the TCRbeta CDR3 regions. TCRdb's version of the immuneACCESS table is confined to in-frame rearrangements and falls short of the full clone set. An unresolved V gene accounts for under half of the shortfall where checked; the remainder is of unknown origin. The sample table holds under 140,000 clones, of which approximately 90% were seen once. The biggest ten clones account for 0.27% of the sample. The trial excluded patients who had a history of autoimmune disease or who were on systemic immunosuppression. Peripheral blood for TCR sequencing was collected from all dose cohorts at baseline, on cycle 4 day 1, and on cycle 7 day 1. The samples were taken from a phase I, first-in-human, multicenter, open-label dose-escalation trial of ivuxolimab. Adults with locally advanced or metastatic melanoma, renal cell carcinoma, hepatocellular carcinoma or head and neck squamous cell carcinoma were enrolled in the trial. CD4+ and CD8+ T cells were sorted separately from peripheral blood before TCR sequencing.

From the cysteine through the phenylalanine, the CDR3 covers 14 amino acids. Solely the CDR3 DNA is kept, with 42 bases framed from the first base. CDR1 and CDR2 are read off the germline V gene as LGHNT and FRNRAP. The V and J ends are trimmed by 2 bases and 4 bases, leaving 10 bases between them. In this sample, this clone turned up once. Its binding antigen is unknown. Per-base qualities were not stored, and no clone one base away is much larger. The TCR sequence derives from an adult with an advanced solid tumor such as melanoma, head and neck, liver or kidney cancer. The specimen comprised CD4+ or CD8+ T cells sorted from blood, sampled in a trial of the OX40 agonist ivuxolimab. The chain uses TRBV12-5 and TRBJ2-3, with the D gene too uncertain to name. The CDR3 region reads CASGLPQRPDTQYF. The DNA sequence is given as TGTGCTAGTGGTTTGCCACAGAGACCAGATACGCAGTATTTT.